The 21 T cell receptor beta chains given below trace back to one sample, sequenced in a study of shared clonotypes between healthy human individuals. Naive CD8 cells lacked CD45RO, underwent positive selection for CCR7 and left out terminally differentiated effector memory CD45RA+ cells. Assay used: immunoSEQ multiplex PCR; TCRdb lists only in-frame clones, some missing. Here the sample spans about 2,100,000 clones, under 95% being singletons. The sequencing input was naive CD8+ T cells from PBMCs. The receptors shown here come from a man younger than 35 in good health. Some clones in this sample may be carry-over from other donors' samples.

The CDR3 here is CASSLVQGSGNTIYF. CDR3 nucleotide sequence: TGTGCCAGCAGTTTAGTACAGGGATCGGGAAACACCATATATTTT. This chain connects TRBV27 to TRBJ1-3, with D possibly being TRBD1 (6 bases). The length of the CDR3 is 15 residues. The V gene's germline CDR1 is MNHEY and CDR2 SMNVEV (reference sequence). Trimming shortened V by 2 bases and J by 4 bases, and 12 bases separated the two germline ends.

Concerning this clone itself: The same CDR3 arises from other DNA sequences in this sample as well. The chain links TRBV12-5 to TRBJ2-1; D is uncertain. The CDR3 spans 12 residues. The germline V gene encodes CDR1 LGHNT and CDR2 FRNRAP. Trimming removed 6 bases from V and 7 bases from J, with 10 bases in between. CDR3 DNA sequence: TGTGCTAGTGGCCTTACTACGAATGAGCAGTTCTTC. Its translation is CASGLTTNEQFF.

In nucleotides, the CDR3 is TGTGCCAGCAGCGGAAGCCGGGACTCCTTTTTGGAGAACACCGGGGAGCTGTTTTTT. Protein product: CASSGSRDSFLENTGELFF. The chain carries TRBV7-8 and TRBJ2-2; tentative D call: TRBD2 (6 bases). The CDR3 totals 19 residues. In germline, CDR1 is SGHVS, CDR2 FQNEAQ. Trimming cost V 5 bases and J 1 base, with 23 bases left between them.

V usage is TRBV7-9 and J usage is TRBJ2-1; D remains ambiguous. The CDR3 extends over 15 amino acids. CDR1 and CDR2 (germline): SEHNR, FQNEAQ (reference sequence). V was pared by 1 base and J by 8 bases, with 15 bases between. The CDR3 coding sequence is TGTGCCAGCAGCTTAGGCCCGCAGATAGTTGATGAGCAGTTCTTC. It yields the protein CASSLGPQIVDEQFF.

CDR3 sequence: CASFPGTGVREQYF. CDR3 bases: TGCGCCAGCTTTCCCGGGACAGGGGTTCGCGAGCAGTACTTC. The rearrangement joins TRBV10-1 to TRBJ2-7; 10 bases align to TRBD1. The germline V gene has CDR1 WNHNN and CDR2 SYGVQD (reference sequence). V lost 8 bases to trimming and J lost 6 bases; unmatched junction nucleotides: 10. This CDR3 has 14 residues.

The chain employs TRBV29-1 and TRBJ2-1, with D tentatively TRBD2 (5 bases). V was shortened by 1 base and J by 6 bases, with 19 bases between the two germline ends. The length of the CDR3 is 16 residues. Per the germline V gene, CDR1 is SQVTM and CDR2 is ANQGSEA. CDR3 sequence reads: CSVEGGPLAEVNEQFF. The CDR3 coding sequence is TGCAGCGTTGAAGGAGGGCCGCTGGCCGAAGTCAATGAGCAGTTCTTC.

CDR3 sequence: CASSPGGVGEQYF. The CDR3 coding sequence is TGTGCCAGCAGCCCCGGGGGGGTCGGGGAGCAGTACTTC. J is TRBJ2-7 and V is TRBV5-6; 8 nucleotides agree with TRBD2. Germline CDR1 is SGHDT and CDR2 is YYEEEE. After removal of 4 bases from V and 7 bases from J, the junction contained 7 bases not matched to a gene. The CDR3 is made up of 13 amino acids.

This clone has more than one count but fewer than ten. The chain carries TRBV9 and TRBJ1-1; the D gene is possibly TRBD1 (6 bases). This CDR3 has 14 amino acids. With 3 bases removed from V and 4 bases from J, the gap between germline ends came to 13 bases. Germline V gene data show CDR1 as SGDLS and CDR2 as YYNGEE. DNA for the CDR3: TGTGCCAGCAGCGAGCAGGGGCGGGGCACTGAAGCTTTCTTT. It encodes CASSEQGRGTEAFF.

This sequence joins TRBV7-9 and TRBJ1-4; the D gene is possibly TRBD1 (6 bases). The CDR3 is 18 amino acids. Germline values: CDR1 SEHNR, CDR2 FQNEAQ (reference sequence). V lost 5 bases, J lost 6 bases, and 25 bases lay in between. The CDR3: CASSDGEKKGKGDEKLFF. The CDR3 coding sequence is TGTGCCAGCAGCGACGGCGAAAAAAAAGGAAAGGGGGATGAAAAACTGTTTTTT.

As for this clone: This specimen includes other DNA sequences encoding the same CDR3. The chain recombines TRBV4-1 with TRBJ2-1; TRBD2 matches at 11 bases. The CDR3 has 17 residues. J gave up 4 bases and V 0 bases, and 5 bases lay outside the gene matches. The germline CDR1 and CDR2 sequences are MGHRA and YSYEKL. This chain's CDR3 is CASSQEGLAVTYNEQFF. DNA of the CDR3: TGCGCCAGCAGCCAAGAGGGACTAGCGGTGACTTACAATGAGCAGTTCTTC.

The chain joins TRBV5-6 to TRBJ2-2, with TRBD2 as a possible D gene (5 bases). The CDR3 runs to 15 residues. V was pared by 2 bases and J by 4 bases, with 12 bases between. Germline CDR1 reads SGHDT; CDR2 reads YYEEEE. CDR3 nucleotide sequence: TGTGCCAGCAGCTTCGGGGTGCGGCCCACCGGGGAGCTGTTTTTT. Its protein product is CASSFGVRPTGELFF.

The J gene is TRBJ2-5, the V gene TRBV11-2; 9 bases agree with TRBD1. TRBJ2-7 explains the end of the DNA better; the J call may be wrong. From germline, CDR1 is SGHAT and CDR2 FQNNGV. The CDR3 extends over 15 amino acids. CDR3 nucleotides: TGTGCCAGCAGCGGGCGGACAGGGGAGGGCTACGAGCAGTACTTC. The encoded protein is CASSGRTGEGYEQYF.

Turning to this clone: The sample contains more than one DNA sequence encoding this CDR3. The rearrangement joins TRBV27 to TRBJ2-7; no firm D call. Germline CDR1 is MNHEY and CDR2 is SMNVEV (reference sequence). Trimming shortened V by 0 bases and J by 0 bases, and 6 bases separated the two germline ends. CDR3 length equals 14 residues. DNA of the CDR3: TGTGCCAGCAGTTTATCGTTGAGCTCCTACGAGCAGTACTTC. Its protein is CASSLSLSSYEQYF.

In nucleotides, the CDR3 is TGTGCCAGCAGTGAGCGGGGCGGGGAGCTGTTTTTT. Amino acid sequence: CASSERGGELFF. This chain connects TRBV6-4 to TRBJ2-2; D is possibly TRBD2 (6 bases). Looked up from germline, CDR1 is MRHNA and CDR2 is SNTAGT. Trimming removed 3 bases from V and 7 bases from J, with 6 bases in between. CDR3 length: 12 residues.

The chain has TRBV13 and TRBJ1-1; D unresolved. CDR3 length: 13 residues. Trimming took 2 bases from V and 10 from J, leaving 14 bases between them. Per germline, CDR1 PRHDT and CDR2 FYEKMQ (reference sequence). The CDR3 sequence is CASSLITHLGAFF. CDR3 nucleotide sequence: TGTGCCAGCAGCTTAATCACCCACCTAGGAGCTTTCTTT.

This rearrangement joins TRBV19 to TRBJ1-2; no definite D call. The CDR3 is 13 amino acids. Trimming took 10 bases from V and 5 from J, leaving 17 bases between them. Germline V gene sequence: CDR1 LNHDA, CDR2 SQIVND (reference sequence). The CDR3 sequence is CATTRSGSYGYTF. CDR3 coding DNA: TGTGCCACCACCCGTTCCGGGTCATATGGCTACACCTTC. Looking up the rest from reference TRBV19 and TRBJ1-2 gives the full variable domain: DGGITQSPKYLFRKEGQNVTLSCEQNLNHDAMYWYRQDPGQGLRLIYYSQIVNDFQKGDIAEGYSVSREKKESFPLTVTSAQKNPTAFYLCATTRSGSYGYTFGSGTRLTVV.

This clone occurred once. CDR3 bases: TGTGCCAGTAGTATCCTGGACAGGTGTTACCACGAGCAGTACTTC. Translation: CASSILDRCYHEQYF. J is TRBJ2-7 and V is TRBV19, with 7 nucleotides matching TRBD1. The germline CDR1 and CDR2 sequences are LNHDA and SQIVND (reference sequence). The junction had 10 bases not matched to a gene; V was cut back by 3 bases and J by 5 bases. This CDR3 region has 15 residues.

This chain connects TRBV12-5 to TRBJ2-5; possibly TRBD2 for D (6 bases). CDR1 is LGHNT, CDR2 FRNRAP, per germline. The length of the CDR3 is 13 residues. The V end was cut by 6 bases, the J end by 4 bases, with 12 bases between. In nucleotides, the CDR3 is TGTGCTAGTGGCCTCCTGGGGGGAGAGACCCAGTACTTC. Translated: CASGLLGGETQYF.

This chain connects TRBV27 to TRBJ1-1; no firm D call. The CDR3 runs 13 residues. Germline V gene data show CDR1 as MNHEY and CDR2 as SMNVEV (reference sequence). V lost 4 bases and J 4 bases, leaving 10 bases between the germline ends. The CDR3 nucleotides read TGTGCCAGCAGTTCGCGAGCAGCCACTGAAGCTTTCTTT. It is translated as CASSSRAATEAFF.

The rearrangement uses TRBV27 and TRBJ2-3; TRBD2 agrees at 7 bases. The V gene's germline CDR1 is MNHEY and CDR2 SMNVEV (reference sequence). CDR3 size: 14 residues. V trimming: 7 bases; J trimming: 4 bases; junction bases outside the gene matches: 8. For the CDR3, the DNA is TGTGCCAGCAACCCGGCGGGGGTAGCAGATACGCAGTATTTT. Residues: CASNPAGVADTQYF.

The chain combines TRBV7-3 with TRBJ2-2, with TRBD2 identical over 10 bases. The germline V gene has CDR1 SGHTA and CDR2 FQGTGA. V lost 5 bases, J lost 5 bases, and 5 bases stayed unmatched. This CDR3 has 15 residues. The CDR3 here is CASSTRTSGTGELFF. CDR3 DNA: TGTGCCAGCAGCACTCGGACTAGCGGTACCGGGGAGCTGTTTTTT.